The rows below give T cell receptor beta chains drawn from one sample of a study of blood T cell repertoires in COVID-19. Profiling relied on immunoSEQ multiplex PCR, and the TCRdb table lists in-frame clones only, not all of them. The sample contains around 290,000 clones, about 89% of which appear only once. The sample consisted of PBMCs or T cells enriched from blood (not recorded which). These receptors originate from a woman younger than 35 who had recovered from COVID-19. Each CDR3 is given with its conserved first and last residue. Each record gives: D gene, V gene, clone size, J gene, CDR3 protein, CDR3 DNA. The D gene is left open where the match is weak. Not all rows give a size; the values are once, few, many and, for expanded clones, a class.

d_call: TRBD2; v_call: TRBV25-1; clone_size: -; j_call: TRBJ2-1; cdr3_aa: CASSPVWEGLYNEQFF; cdr3_nt: TGTGCCAGCAGCCCGGTGTGGGAGGGCCTCTACAATGAGCAGTTCTTC
d_call: -; v_call: TRBV6-5; clone_size: -; j_call: TRBJ1-6; cdr3_aa: CASSAAMGSPLHF; cdr3_nt: TGTGCCAGCAGCGCGGCGATGGGTTCACCCCTCCACTTT
d_call: -; v_call: TRBV30; clone_size: few; j_call: TRBJ2-2; cdr3_aa: CAWSPGTNTGELFF; cdr3_nt: TGTGCCTGGAGTCCGGGGACGAACACCGGGGAGCTGTTTTTT
d_call: -; v_call: TRBV5-8; clone_size: -; j_call: TRBJ1-5; cdr3_aa: CASSPTLGGRQNQPQHF; cdr3_nt: TGTGCCAGCAGCCCCACTTTAGGGGGACGCCAAAATCAGCCCCAGCATTTT
d_call: TRBD2; v_call: TRBV5-8; clone_size: -; j_call: TRBJ2-2; cdr3_aa: CAFSGERGAPNTGELFF; cdr3_nt: TGTGCCTTTTCAGGGGAGCGGGGGGCTCCGAACACCGGGGAGCTGTTTTTT
d_call: TRBD1; v_call: TRBV3-1/TRBV3-2; clone_size: -; j_call: TRBJ2-7; cdr3_aa: CASRTTGASNEQYF; cdr3_nt: TGTGCCAGCAGGACCACAGGGGCATCTAACGAGCAGTACTTC
d_call: TRBD2; v_call: TRBV6-5; clone_size: -; j_call: TRBJ2-3; cdr3_aa: CASSRLAGGTDTQYF; cdr3_nt: TGTGCCAGCAGTAGACTAGCGGGGGGCACAGATACGCAGTATTTT
d_call: TRBD1; v_call: TRBV5-1; clone_size: few; j_call: TRBJ1-2; cdr3_aa: CASSLNSDRAGGYTF; cdr3_nt: TGCGCCAGCAGCCTAAACTCCGACAGGGCCGGGGGCTACACCTTC
d_call: -; v_call: TRBV12-3/TRBV12-4; clone_size: -; j_call: TRBJ1-1; cdr3_aa: CASSFGARAFF; cdr3_nt: TGTGCCAGCAGTTTTGGGGCCAGGGCTTTCTTT
d_call: -; v_call: TRBV11-3; clone_size: -; j_call: TRBJ2-7; cdr3_aa: CASSPRDISYEQYF; cdr3_nt: TGTGCCAGCAGCCCTCGGGACATATCCTACGAGCAGTACTTC
d_call: TRBD2; v_call: TRBV7-8; clone_size: once; j_call: TRBJ2-7; cdr3_aa: CASTLIGPGLAGGEQYF; cdr3_nt: TGTGCCAGCACCCTTATTGGCCCGGGACTAGCGGGAGGGGAGCAGTACTTC
d_call: -; v_call: TRBV27; clone_size: -; j_call: TRBJ2-3; cdr3_aa: CASSLRNSGTDTQYF; cdr3_nt: TGTGCCAGCAGTTTACGGAATAGCGGCACAGATACGCAGTATTTT
d_call: TRBD2; v_call: TRBV10-3; clone_size: -; j_call: TRBJ2-1; cdr3_aa: CAIRTGLAGDNDEQFF; cdr3_nt: TGTGCCATCCGAACTGGACTAGCGGGAGATAACGATGAGCAGTTCTTC
d_call: -; v_call: TRBV7-8; clone_size: -; j_call: TRBJ1-5; cdr3_aa: CASSPPLRTSVNQPQHF; cdr3_nt: TGTGCCAGCAGCCCCCCCCTTAGGACATCGGTGAATCAGCCCCAGCATTTT
d_call: TRBD1; v_call: TRBV7-2; clone_size: -; j_call: TRBJ2-7; cdr3_aa: CASSFRTGSYEQYF; cdr3_nt: TGTGCCAGCAGCTTTAGGACAGGGTCCTACGAGCAGTACTTC
d_call: TRBD1; v_call: TRBV6-5; clone_size: once; j_call: TRBJ2-7; cdr3_aa: CASSLTGGASYEQYF; cdr3_nt: TGTGCCAGCAGTTTGACAGGGGGCGCGTCCTACGAGCAGTACTTC
d_call: TRBD1; v_call: TRBV7-2; clone_size: -; j_call: TRBJ2-2; cdr3_aa: CASSLRNRQGNTGELFF; cdr3_nt: TGTGCCAGCAGCTTAAGGAATCGACAGGGGAACACCGGGGAGCTGTTTTTT
d_call: TRBD1; v_call: TRBV27; clone_size: -; j_call: TRBJ1-2; cdr3_aa: CASSPTDRGFGYTF; cdr3_nt: TGTGCCAGCAGTCCTACCGACAGGGGGTTCGGCTACACCTTC
d_call: -; v_call: TRBV11-3; clone_size: -; j_call: TRBJ2-5; cdr3_aa: CASSLRTFQETQYF; cdr3_nt: TGTGCCAGCAGCTTAAGGACTTTCCAAGAGACCCAGTACTTC
d_call: -; v_call: TRBV28; clone_size: -; j_call: TRBJ2-7; cdr3_aa: CASSRHQGGEQYF; cdr3_nt: TGTGCCAGCAGTCGACATCAGGGGGGAGAGCAGTACTTC
d_call: -; v_call: TRBV25-1; clone_size: -; j_call: TRBJ1-4; cdr3_aa: CASSVSGGGEKLFF; cdr3_nt: TGTGCCAGCAGTGTGTCGGGAGGGGGTGAAAAACTGTTTTTT
d_call: -; v_call: TRBV6-5; clone_size: once; j_call: TRBJ2-7; cdr3_aa: CASSYSVYPLYEQYF; cdr3_nt: TGTGCCAGCAGTTACTCGGTCTACCCCCTCTACGAGCAGTACTTC
d_call: -; v_call: TRBV7-9; clone_size: -; j_call: TRBJ1-2; cdr3_aa: CASSGVSRGYGYTF; cdr3_nt: TGTGCCAGCAGCGGTGTGAGCAGGGGCTATGGCTACACCTTC
d_call: TRBD1; v_call: TRBV4-1; clone_size: -; j_call: TRBJ2-3; cdr3_aa: CASSLLTGQTQYF; cdr3_nt: TGCGCCAGCAGCCTCTTGACAGGGCAGACGCAGTATTTT
d_call: -; v_call: TRBV11-3; clone_size: -; j_call: TRBJ2-5; cdr3_aa: CASSLDRRAGQETQYF; cdr3_nt: TGTGCCAGCAGCTTAGATAGAAGGGCGGGTCAAGAGACCCAGTACTTC
d_call: TRBD2; v_call: TRBV10-1; clone_size: -; j_call: TRBJ2-1; cdr3_aa: CASSGSGSNSYNEQFF; cdr3_nt: TGCGCCAGCAGTGGTAGCGGGAGTAACTCCTACAATGAGCAGTTCTTC
d_call: TRBD2; v_call: TRBV10-3; clone_size: -; j_call: TRBJ2-7; cdr3_aa: CATTSGRIGLQYF; cdr3_nt: TGTGCCACCACTAGCGGGAGGATTGGTTTGCAGTACTTC
d_call: TRBD1; v_call: TRBV30; clone_size: -; j_call: TRBJ1-1; cdr3_aa: CAWTGQGNTEAFF; cdr3_nt: TGTGCCTGGACCGGACAGGGGAACACTGAAGCTTTCTTT
d_call: TRBD1; v_call: TRBV28; clone_size: -; j_call: TRBJ2-7; cdr3_aa: CASSPDRVLDEQYF; cdr3_nt: TGTGCCAGCAGTCCGGACAGGGTTTTAGACGAGCAGTACTTC